This is a list of T cell receptor beta chains from one sample in a study of blood T cell repertoires in COVID-19. Some clones are missing from TCRdb's copy, which holds only in-frame ones; the method was immunoSEQ multiplex PCR. The table records 200,000 to 250,000 clones, about 86% of them present only once. Source material: PBMCs or T cells enriched from blood (not recorded which). Receptor source: a woman between 45 and 60 years old with acute COVID-19. Both conserved end residues are part of each CDR3. D genes are given only for firm matches.

length: 15
V: TRBV5-1
D: NA
J: TRBJ1-2
CDR3: CASSLETRANYGYTF
DNA: TGCGCCAGCAGCTTGGAAACGCGAGCTAACTATGGCTACACCTTC

length: 14
V: TRBV7-2
D: NA
J: TRBJ2-7
CDR3: CASSFGGSVYEQYF
DNA: TGTGCCAGCAGCTTTGGGGGCTCGGTCTACGAGCAGTACTTC

length: 15
V: TRBV5-4
D: TRBD2
J: TRBJ2-7
CDR3: CASSVGLAYTYEQYF
DNA: TGTGCCAGCAGCGTCGGACTAGCGTACACCTACGAGCAGTACTTC

length: 15
V: TRBV5-1
D: NA
J: TRBJ1-4
CDR3: CASSLAGRENEKLFF
DNA: TGCGCCAGCAGCTTGGCTGGGAGGGAAAATGAAAAACTGTTTTTT

length: 16
V: TRBV7-2
D: TRBD1
J: TRBJ1-2
CDR3: CASSLAVGQGTYGYTF
DNA: TGTGCCAGCAGCTTAGCGGTGGGACAGGGGACCTATGGCTACACCTTC

length: 15
V: TRBV27
D: NA
J: TRBJ1-2
CDR3: CASSLSAGGNYGYTF
DNA: TGTGCCAGCAGTTTATCGGCGGGGGGTAACTATGGCTACACCTTC

length: 16
V: TRBV5-1
D: TRBD2
J: TRBJ2-1
CDR3: CASSFLPGLAVNEQFF
DNA: TGCGCCAGCAGCTTTCTTCCGGGACTAGCGGTTAATGAGCAGTTCTTC

length: 12
V: TRBV28
D: TRBD1
J: TRBJ1-6
CDR3: CASSAQGVVLHF
DNA: TGTGCCAGCAGTGCCCAGGGGGTGGTCCTCCACTTT

length: 16
V: TRBV28
D: TRBD1
J: TRBJ1-2
CDR3: CASSPFIRGRMNGYTF
DNA: TGTGCCAGCAGTCCTTTCATCAGGGGGCGCATGAATGGCTACACCTTC

length: 13
V: TRBV15
D: NA
J: TRBJ1-2
CDR3: CATSRSGEGGYTF
DNA: TGTGCCACCAGCAGATCGGGGGAGGGTGGCTACACCTTC

length: 16
V: TRBV28
D: NA
J: TRBJ1-4
CDR3: CASSFLRAGNNEKLFF
DNA: TGTGCCAGCAGTTTTCTAAGGGCAGGGAATAATGAAAAACTGTTTTTT